This TCR beta chain was sequenced for a study of glioma-infiltrating T cells after dendritic cell vaccination. The overall study: Three intradermal dendritic cell vaccine injections were given every two weeks.

The primer mix had 60 V beta and 13 J beta primers. TCRdb's table, derived via immunoSEQ multiplex PCR, lists solely in-frame clones and lacks some. The repertoire has about 82,000 clones, 75% to 90% of them found once; the top ten carry 6.8%. Regarding time point: after dendritic cell vaccination, including at tumor progression/relapse. V shed 4 bases and J shed 10 bases, with 15 bases lying between them. Germline CDR1 SGHRS, CDR2 YFSETQ. This CDR3 is built from 13 residues. Study results and limitations: Estimated pretreatment TIL content predicted outcome after dendritic cell vaccination.

A note on this clone: No antigen is known for it.

Source: blood, taken after dendritic cell vaccination. V usage is TRBV5-1 and J usage is TRBJ2-4; TRBD2 is a possible D gene (5 bases). This clonotype originated in a human donor with glioblastoma. Written as DNA, the CDR3 is TGCGCCAGCAGCCGGAGGAGTTTGGGGATTCAGTACTTC. It translates to CASSRRSLGIQYF.